The 12 T cell receptor beta chains reported below all come from one sample, sequenced in a study of blood T cell repertoires in COVID-19. Using immunoSEQ multiplex PCR, the repertoire was profiled, and TCRdb retains in-frame clones only, with some absent. The data contain roughly 81,000 clones, roughly 89% of them singletons. Sequencing used peripheral blood. The receptors here all came from a woman between 45 and 65 years old in a cohort sampled during active COVID-19.

This clone was recorded once. This chain uses TRBV5-5 with TRBJ1-4; possibly TRBD1 for D (5 bases). This CDR3 has 14 amino acids. Between the trimmed V and J ends, which lost 6 bases and 8 bases, there was a span of 17 bases. The germline gives CDR1 SGHKS, CDR2 YYEKEE (reference sequence). The CDR3 sequence is CASTLPGGREKLFF. The CDR3 DNA reads as TGTGCCAGCACCCTCCCGGGGGGACGAGAAAAACTGTTTTTT.

V is TRBV6-5 and J is TRBJ2-7; D is uncertain. CDR1 is MNHEY and CDR2 is SVGAGI in the germline V gene. This CDR3 region has 14 residues. Trimming took 6 bases from V and 2 from J, leaving 14 bases between them. The CDR3 DNA follows: TGTGCCAGCAGGCCCCTTAGGAGAGCCTACGAGCAGTACTTC. Translated: CASRPLRRAYEQYF.

The CDR3 bases are TGTGCCAGCAGCCAAATGGGACAGGACTCCTACAATGAGCAGTTCTTC. It codes for CASSQMGQDSYNEQFF. This chain joins TRBV11-2 and TRBJ2-1, with TRBD1 identical over 8 bases. Germline V gene sequence: CDR1 SGHAT, CDR2 FQNNGV. V lost 5 bases, J lost 0 bases, and 6 bases stayed unmatched. This CDR3 spans 16 amino acids.

The chain joins TRBV12-3 or TRBV12-4 to TRBJ2-1, with 9 bases lining up with TRBD2. V shed 7 bases, J shed 12 bases, and the junction held 10 bases outside the gene matches. The CDR3 has 13 amino acids. CDR3 residues: CASTPSGTLGQFF. The CDR3 DNA follows: TGTGCCAGCACTCCTAGCGGGACCTTAGGGCAGTTCTTC.

The chain joins TRBV27 to TRBJ2-3, with D tentatively TRBD1 (5 bases). Trimming shortened V by 4 bases and J by 4 bases, and 9 bases separated the two germline ends. Germline CDR1 and CDR2: MNHEY and SMNVEV (reference sequence). The CDR3 consists of 13 residues. DNA for the CDR3: TGTGCCAGCAGTTCCCGACAGTCAGATACGCAGTATTTT. Translation gives CASSSRQSDTQYF.

Here the CDR3 DNA reads TGTGCCAGCAGCTTTCCCGGGGGAACGGGCTACACCTTC. This sequence encodes CASSFPGGTGYTF. The chain carries TRBV5-4 and TRBJ1-2, with a tentative D call TRBD1 (5 bases). CDR1 is SGHNT and CDR2 is YYREEE in the germline V gene (reference sequence). Trimming removed 2 bases at V and 8 bases at J, with 13 bases between. CDR3 length equals 13 residues.

The rearrangement joins TRBV2 to TRBJ1-6, with 10 bases matching TRBD1. The germline CDR1 and CDR2 sequences are SNHLY and FYNNEI. This CDR3 contains 14 residues. Losses at the gene ends were 7 bases for V and 10 bases for J; bases not matched to a gene: 7. CDR3 amino acids: CASTADRGWSPLHF. DNA of the CDR3: TGTGCCAGCACTGCGGACAGGGGGTGGTCACCCCTCCACTTT.

The V and J genes are TRBV5-5 and TRBJ2-7; 7 bases are a match to TRBD1. The germline V gene has CDR1 SGHKS and CDR2 YYEKEE (reference sequence). The CDR3 sequence is 14 residues long. V was clipped by 4 bases and J by 5 bases; unmatched bases: 9. The CDR3: CASSLRQGSDEQYF. The CDR3 DNA reads as TGTGCCAGCAGCCTTCGACAGGGTTCGGACGAGCAGTACTTC.

This clone was picked up a small number of times. The chain recombines TRBV24-1 with TRBJ1-1, with D perhaps matching TRBD1 (5 bases). CDR1 and CDR2 from the germline V gene are KGHDR and SFDVKD. Between the trimmed V and J ends, which lost 5 bases and 1 base, there was a span of 7 bases. CDR3 length: 13 residues. DNA of the CDR3: TGTGCCACCAGTGGACAGCCGAACACTGAAGCTTTCTTT. Translating gives CATSGQPNTEAFF.

V usage is TRBV11-3 and J usage is TRBJ2-7, with 11 bases aligning to TRBD2. Per germline, CDR1 SGHNT and CDR2 YENEEA. J was trimmed by 1 base and V by 4 bases; bases with no gene match: 6. The CDR3 is 16 amino acids. As DNA, the CDR3 is TGTGCCAGCAGCTCTGGGACTAGCGGACTATCCTACGAGCAGTACTTC. Translation: CASSSGTSGLSYEQYF.

The rearrangement links TRBV11-3 to TRBJ2-1; TRBD2 agrees at 11 bases. V lost 0 bases, J lost 10 bases, and 8 bases stayed unmatched. CDR1 is SGHNT, CDR2 YENEEA, per germline. The CDR3 runs 16 residues. CDR3 sequence: CASSLDPSGRLEEQFF. The CDR3 region has the DNA TGTGCCAGCAGCTTAGACCCTAGCGGGAGGCTTGAGGAGCAGTTCTTC.

The chain uses TRBV28 and TRBJ1-4; D might be TRBD1 (6 bases). The CDR3 extends over 14 amino acids. V shed 5 bases and J shed 7 bases, with 14 bases lying between them. Per the germline V gene, CDR1 is MDHEN and CDR2 is SYDVKM. The CDR3 DNA reads TGTGCCAGCAGTCCTCCAGGGGTCTCTGAAAAACTGTTTTTT. Its protein product is CASSPPGVSEKLFF.